The 14 T cell receptor beta chains reported below all come from one sample, sequenced in a study of blood T cell repertoires in COVID-19. Some clones are missing from TCRdb's copy, which holds only in-frame ones; the method was immunoSEQ multiplex PCR. This table holds 8,500 to 10,000 clones, roughly 80% found once. Material: peripheral blood. These TCRs come from a man between 65 and 85 years old with active COVID-19.

The CDR3 region has the DNA TGTGCCAGCAGTTCCGTCAACGGGAGGGGTTACAATGAGCAGTTCTTC. This gives the protein CASSSVNGRGYNEQFF. The chain joins TRBV27 to TRBJ2-1, with 8 bases identical to TRBD2. The CDR3 length is 16 residues. The ends lost 4 bases at V and 4 bases at J; junction bases unmatched: 9. Germline assignment: CDR1 MNHEY and CDR2 SMNVEV (reference sequence).

The chain is built from TRBV4-2 and TRBJ2-7, with 11 nucleotides matching TRBD2. The CDR3 contains 15 residues. V shed 3 bases and J 5 bases; nucleotides not matched to a gene: 6. Germline values: CDR1 LGHNA, CDR2 YNFKEQ. CDR3 protein: CASSHSGRAEDEQYF. In DNA form, the CDR3 reads TGTGCCAGCAGCCATAGCGGGAGGGCCGAGGACGAGCAGTACTTC.

The gene calls are TRBV7-8 and TRBJ2-3, with TRBD2 as a possible D gene (6 bases). V dropped 5 bases and J dropped 1 base, with 22 bases sitting between them. Germline V gene lookup returns CDR1 SGHVS and CDR2 FQNEAQ. The CDR3 totals 18 residues. The CDR3 spells CASSQHKRSGEGTDTQYF. The CDR3 nucleotides read TGTGCCAGCAGCCAGCATAAGAGGTCGGGGGAGGGCACAGATACGCAGTATTTT.

The chain uses TRBV4-3 and TRBJ2-1; D remains unclear. The CDR3 runs to 14 residues. Trimming took off 3 bases at V and 8 bases at J, with 14 bases between the two ends. The germline V gene has CDR1 LGHNA and CDR2 YSLEER. The DNA of the CDR3 is TGCGCCAGCAGCCAGAATATTAGTCCCGATGAGCAGTTCTTC. Amino acid sequence: CASSQNISPDEQFF.

V usage is TRBV28 and J usage is TRBJ2-4, with TRBD1 matching 7 bases. The V and J ends lost 7 bases and 9 bases, in that order; junction bases with no gene match: 9. Germline-derived CDR1 and CDR2 are MDHEN and SYDVKM. The CDR3 is made up of 13 amino acids. The CDR3 protein is CASNRQGSSIQYF. Written as DNA, the CDR3 is TGTGCCAGCAATCGACAGGGAAGTAGCATTCAGTACTTC.

This sequence joins TRBV7-6 and TRBJ2-1, with TRBD2 identical over 11 bases. Germline V gene data show CDR1 as SGHVS and CDR2 as FNYEAQ. Unmatched junction bases numbered 11, after V lost 6 bases and J lost 1 base. CDR3 length equals 18 residues. CDR3 residues: CASRLTLAGEGSYNEQFF. CDR3 bases: TGTGCCAGCAGATTGACACTAGCGGGAGAAGGATCCTACAATGAGCAGTTCTTC.

V and J are TRBV19 and TRBJ1-2; D is ambiguous. The CDR3 contains 14 residues. Deletions cut 7 bases from V and 5 bases from J, with 17 bases between. Germline V lookup: CDR1 LNHDA, CDR2 SQIVND (reference sequence). The CDR3 sequence: CASTPFGETYGYTF. The DNA for the CDR3 is TGTGCCAGTACTCCCTTTGGGGAGACTTATGGCTACACCTTC.

The rearrangement joins TRBV28 to TRBJ2-7; perhaps TRBD2 as D (6 bases). The ends were cut back, 2 bases at V and 9 bases at J, with 17 bases in the middle. CDR3 length equals 14 residues. The V gene's germline CDR1 is MDHEN and CDR2 SYDVKM. In nucleotides, the CDR3 is TGTGCCAGCAGTTTAGGGACGGCCGGGAGAGGGCAGTACTTC. Residues: CASSLGTAGRGQYF.

This chain joins TRBV10-3 and TRBJ1-4; D may be TRBD1 (6 bases). CDR1 and CDR2 from the germline V gene are ENHRY and SYGVKD. The CDR3 has 14 amino acids. V lost 6 bases to trimming and J lost 10 bases, with 18 bases between them. The CDR3 DNA follows: TGTGCCATCAGCCCGGAACTTAAACAGGGAAAACTGTTTTTT. Translated, it gives CAISPELKQGKLFF.

The J gene is TRBJ1-2, the V gene TRBV27; 9 bases are a match to TRBD1. CDR1 is MNHEY, CDR2 SMNVEV, per germline (reference sequence). The CDR3 runs to 16 residues. J lost 6 bases, V lost 3 bases, and 11 bases had no gene match. CDR3: CASSFSRQGVKNGYTF. The CDR3, as DNA: TGTGCCAGCAGTTTCAGCCGACAGGGGGTAAAGAATGGCTACACCTTC.

V gene TRBV7-2 combines with J gene TRBJ2-5; TRBD2 is a possible D gene (5 bases). The CDR3 contains 15 residues. Germline CDR1 and CDR2: SGHTA and FQGNSA. The V end was cut by 0 bases, the J end by 4 bases, with 12 bases between. The CDR3 region is CASSLAGALGETQYF. CDR3 DNA sequence: TGTGCCAGCAGCTTAGCGGGAGCCCTTGGAGAGACCCAGTACTTC.

The chain carries TRBV4-3 and TRBJ2-1; the D gene is possibly TRBD2 (6 bases). V was clipped by 4 bases and J by 6 bases, with 13 bases between them. CDR1 and CDR2 from the germline V gene are LGHNA and YSLEER. This CDR3 is built from 14 residues. CDR3 loop: CASSRDTSSNEQFF. CDR3 sequence (DNA): TGCGCCAGCAGCCGGGATACTAGCAGCAATGAGCAGTTCTTC.

J is TRBJ1-1 and V is TRBV19, with D possibly TRBD1 on 6 matching bases. CDR3 length equals 15 residues. Trimming removed 3 bases at V and 4 bases at J, with 15 bases between. Germline V gene data show CDR1 as LNHDA and CDR2 as SQIVND (reference sequence). For the CDR3, the DNA is TGTGCCAGTAGTATGGTGGGGGGGCCGAGCACTGAAGCTTTCTTT. It codes for CASSMVGGPSTEAFF.

The chain combines TRBV7-2 with TRBJ2-1; 8 nucleotides align to TRBD2. Trimming cost V 1 base and J 4 bases; bases outside gene matches: 6. Germline assignment: CDR1 SGHTA and CDR2 FQGNSA. CDR3 length: 16 amino acids. The CDR3 bases are TGTGCCAGCAGCTTAGTTGTTAGCGGGGATTACAATGAGCAGTTCTTC. It codes for CASSLVVSGDYNEQFF.